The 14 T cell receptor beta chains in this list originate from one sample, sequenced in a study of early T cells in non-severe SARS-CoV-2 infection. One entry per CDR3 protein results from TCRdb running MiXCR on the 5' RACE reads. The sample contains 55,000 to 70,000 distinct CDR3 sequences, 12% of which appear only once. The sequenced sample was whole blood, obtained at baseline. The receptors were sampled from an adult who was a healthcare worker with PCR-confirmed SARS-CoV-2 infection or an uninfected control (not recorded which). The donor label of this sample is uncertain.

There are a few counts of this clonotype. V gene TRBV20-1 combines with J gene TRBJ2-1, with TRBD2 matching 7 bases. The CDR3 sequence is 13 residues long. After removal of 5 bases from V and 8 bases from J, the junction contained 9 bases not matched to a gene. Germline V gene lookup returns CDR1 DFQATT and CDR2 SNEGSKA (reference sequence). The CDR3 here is CSAGLVEFYEQFF. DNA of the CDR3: TGCAGTGCTGGACTAGTGGAGTTTTATGAGCAGTTCTTC.

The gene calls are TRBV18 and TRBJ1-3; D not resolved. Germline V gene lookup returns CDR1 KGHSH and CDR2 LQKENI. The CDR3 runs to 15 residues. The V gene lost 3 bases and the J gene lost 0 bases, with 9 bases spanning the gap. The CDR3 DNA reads TGTGCCAGCTCACCCAGGACGGACTCTGGAAACACCATATATTTT. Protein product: CASSPRTDSGNTIYF.

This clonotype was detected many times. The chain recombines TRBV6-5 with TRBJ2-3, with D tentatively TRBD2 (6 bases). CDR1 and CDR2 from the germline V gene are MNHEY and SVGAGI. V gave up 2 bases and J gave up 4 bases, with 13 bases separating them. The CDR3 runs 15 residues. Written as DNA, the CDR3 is TGTGCCAGCAGTTACGAGGGAGGCGGCGCAGATACGCAGTATTTT. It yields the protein CASSYEGGGADTQYF.

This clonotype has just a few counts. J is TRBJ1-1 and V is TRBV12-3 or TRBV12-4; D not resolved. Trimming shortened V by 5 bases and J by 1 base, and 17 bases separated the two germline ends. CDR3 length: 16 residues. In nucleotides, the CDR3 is TGTGCCAGCAGTGGCATCCAGAGGACGGCGAACACTGAAGCTTTCTTT. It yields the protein CASSGIQRTANTEAFF.

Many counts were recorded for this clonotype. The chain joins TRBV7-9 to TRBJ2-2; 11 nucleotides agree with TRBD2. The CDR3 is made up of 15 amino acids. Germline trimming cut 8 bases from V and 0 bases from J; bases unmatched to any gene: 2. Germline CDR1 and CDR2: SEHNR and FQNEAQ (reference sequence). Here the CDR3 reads CASLGLAANTGELFF. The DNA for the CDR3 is TGTGCCAGCTTGGGACTAGCGGCGAACACCGGGGAGCTGTTTTTT.

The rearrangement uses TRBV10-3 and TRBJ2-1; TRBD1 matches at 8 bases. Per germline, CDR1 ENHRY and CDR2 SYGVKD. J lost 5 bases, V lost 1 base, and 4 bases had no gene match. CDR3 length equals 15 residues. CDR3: CAISELGQDNNEQFF. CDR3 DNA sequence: TGTGCCATCAGTGAGTTGGGACAGGATAACAATGAGCAGTTCTTC.

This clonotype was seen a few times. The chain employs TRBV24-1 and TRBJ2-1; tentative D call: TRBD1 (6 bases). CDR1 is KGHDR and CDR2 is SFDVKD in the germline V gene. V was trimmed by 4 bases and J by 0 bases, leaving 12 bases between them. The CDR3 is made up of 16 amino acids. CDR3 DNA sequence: TGTGCCACCAGTGAGCTGACAGGAAGCTCCTACAATGAGCAGTTCTTC. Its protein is CATSELTGSSYNEQFF.

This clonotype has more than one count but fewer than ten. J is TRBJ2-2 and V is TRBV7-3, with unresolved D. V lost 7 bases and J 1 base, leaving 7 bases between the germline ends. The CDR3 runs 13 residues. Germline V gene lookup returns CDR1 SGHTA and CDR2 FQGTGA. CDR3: CASTPKNTGELFF. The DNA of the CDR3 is TGTGCCAGCACACCGAAGAACACCGGGGAGCTGTTTTTT.

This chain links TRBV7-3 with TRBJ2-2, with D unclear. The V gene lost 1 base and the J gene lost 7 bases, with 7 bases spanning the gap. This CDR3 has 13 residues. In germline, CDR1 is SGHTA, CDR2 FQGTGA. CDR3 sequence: CASSLMSGGELFF. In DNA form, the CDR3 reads TGTGCCAGCAGCTTAATGTCCGGCGGGGAGCTGTTTTTT.

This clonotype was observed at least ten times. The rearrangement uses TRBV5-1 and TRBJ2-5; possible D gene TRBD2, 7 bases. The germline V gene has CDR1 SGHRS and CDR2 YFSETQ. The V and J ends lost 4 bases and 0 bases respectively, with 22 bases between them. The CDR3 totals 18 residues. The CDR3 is CASSPGSGGGTHQETQYF. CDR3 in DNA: TGCGCCAGCAGCCCCGGCTCCGGCGGGGGCACACACCAAGAGACCCAGTACTTC.

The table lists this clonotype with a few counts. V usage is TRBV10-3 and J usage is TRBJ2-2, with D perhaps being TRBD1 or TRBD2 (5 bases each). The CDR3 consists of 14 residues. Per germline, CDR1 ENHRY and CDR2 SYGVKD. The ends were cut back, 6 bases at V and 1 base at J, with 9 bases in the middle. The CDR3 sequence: CAIRGRKNTGELFF. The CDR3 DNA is TGTGCCATCAGGGGACGGAAGAACACCGGGGAGCTGTTTTTT.

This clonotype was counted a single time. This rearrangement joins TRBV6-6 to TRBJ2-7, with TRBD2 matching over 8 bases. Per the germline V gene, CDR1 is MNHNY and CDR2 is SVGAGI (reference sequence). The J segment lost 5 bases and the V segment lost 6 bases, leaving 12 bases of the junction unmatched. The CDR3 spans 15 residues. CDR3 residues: CASSPGGGPSHEQYV. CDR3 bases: TGTGCCAGCAGCCCCGGGGGGGGCCCAAGTCACGAGCAGTACGTC.

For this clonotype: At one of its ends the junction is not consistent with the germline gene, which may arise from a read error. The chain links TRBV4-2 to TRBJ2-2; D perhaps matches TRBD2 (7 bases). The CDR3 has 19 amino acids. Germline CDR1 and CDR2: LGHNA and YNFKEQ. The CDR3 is CTSSQDARGGSPNTGELFF. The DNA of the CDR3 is TGTACCAGCAGCCAAGATGCGAGGGGGGGGTCACCGAACACCGGGGAGCTGTTTTTT.

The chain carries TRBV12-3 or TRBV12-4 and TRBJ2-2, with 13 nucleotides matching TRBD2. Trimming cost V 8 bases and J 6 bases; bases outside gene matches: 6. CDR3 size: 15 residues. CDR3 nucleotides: TGTGCCAGCCGACTAGCGGGGGGTTATCCCGGGGAGCTGTTTTTT. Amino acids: CASRLAGGYPGELFF.